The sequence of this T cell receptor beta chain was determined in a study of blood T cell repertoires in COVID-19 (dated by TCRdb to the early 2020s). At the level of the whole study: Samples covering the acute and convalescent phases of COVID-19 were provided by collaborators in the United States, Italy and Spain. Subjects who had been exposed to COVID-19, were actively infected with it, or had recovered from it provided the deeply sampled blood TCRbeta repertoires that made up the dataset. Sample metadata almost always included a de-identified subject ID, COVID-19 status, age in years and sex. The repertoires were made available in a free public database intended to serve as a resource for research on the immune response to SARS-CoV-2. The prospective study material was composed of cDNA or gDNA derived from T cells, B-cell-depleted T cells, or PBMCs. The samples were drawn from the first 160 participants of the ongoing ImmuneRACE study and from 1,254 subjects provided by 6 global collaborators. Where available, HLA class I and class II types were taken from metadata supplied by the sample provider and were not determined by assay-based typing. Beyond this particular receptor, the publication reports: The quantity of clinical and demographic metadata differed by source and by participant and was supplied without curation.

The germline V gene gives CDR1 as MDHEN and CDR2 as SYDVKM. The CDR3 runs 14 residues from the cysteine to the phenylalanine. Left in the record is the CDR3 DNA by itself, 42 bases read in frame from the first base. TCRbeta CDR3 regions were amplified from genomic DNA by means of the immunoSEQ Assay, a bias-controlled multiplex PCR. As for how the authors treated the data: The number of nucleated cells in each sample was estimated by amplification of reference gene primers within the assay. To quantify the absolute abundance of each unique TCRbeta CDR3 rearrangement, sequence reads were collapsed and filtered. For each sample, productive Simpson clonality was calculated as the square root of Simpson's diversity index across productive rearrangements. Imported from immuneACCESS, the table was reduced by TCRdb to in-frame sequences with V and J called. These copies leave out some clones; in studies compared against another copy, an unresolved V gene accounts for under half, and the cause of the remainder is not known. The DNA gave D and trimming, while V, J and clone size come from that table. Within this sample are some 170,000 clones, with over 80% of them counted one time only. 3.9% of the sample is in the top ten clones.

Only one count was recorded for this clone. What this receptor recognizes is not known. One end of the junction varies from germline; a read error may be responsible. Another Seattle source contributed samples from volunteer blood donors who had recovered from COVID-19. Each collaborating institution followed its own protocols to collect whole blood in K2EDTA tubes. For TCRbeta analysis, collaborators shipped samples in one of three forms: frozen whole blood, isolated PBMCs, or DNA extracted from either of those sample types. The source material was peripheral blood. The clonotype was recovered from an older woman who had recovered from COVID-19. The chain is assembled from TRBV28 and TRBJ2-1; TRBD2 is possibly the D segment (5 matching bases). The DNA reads TGTGCCAGCCGGACTGCGAGCTCCTACATTGAGCAGTTCTTC. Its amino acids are CASRTASSYIEQFF.